The entry below describes one T cell receptor (beta chain). Its target is not known. CDR3 length: 14 amino acids. CDR1 is WNHNN and CDR2 is SYGVQD in the germline V gene (reference sequence). V gave up 6 bases and J gave up 4 bases, with 15 bases separating them. Unique molecular identifiers were built into the TCR beta cDNA libraries. Each CDR3 protein gets one entry after TCRdb re-called the PCR reads with MiXCR. The table shows approximately 730,000 distinct CDR3 sequences, with around 45% occurring only once. This record belongs to a study of post-analysis software for immune sequencing data. Overall study: Secondary progressive, relapsing-remitting and progressive-relapsing multiple sclerosis were among the included disease courses. General study findings and limits: Samples from a shared batch, those prepared together, strongly co-clustered by F measure. Controls showed lower frequencies than patients for 5 or 6 TRBV segments, and TRBV5-6, TRBV5-1 and TRBV20-1 were among these. Versus controls, multiple sclerosis patients showed significantly lower diversity (normalized Chao1).

The chain employs TRBV10-1 and TRBJ1-1, with D unresolved. This receptor was taken from a girl aged 5 to 17 with multiple sclerosis. Sequenced material: blood. This chain's CDR3 is CASRETASSTEAFF. The CDR3 DNA sequence: TGCGCCAGCAGGGAGACCGCCAGCTCCACTGAAGCTTTCTTT.